Sequencing of this T cell receptor beta chain was carried out in a study of T cell responses to AZD1222 COVID-19 vaccine. At the level of the study: The analysis combined second doses at about 4 or about 12 weeks. Whole-study results and caveats: Clonal diversity may have been underestimated, and the donors were mostly white British, with more females than males. Just a handful of AZD1222 recipients tested seropositive at baseline.

TCRdb's copy holds only in-frame clones and misses some; the assay was immunoSEQ multiplex PCR. The sample contains 100,000 to 150,000 clones, more than 80% of which appear only once. As for this clone: Its specificity is not known.

Germline-derived CDR1 and CDR2 are LNHDA and SQIVND (reference sequence). The CDR3 contains 16 residues. Trimming took off 3 bases at V and 1 base at J, with 14 bases between the two ends. The receptor comes from an adult in good health. The genes are TRBV19 and TRBJ2-3; D gene unclear. The input for sequencing was peripheral blood, taken on day 0 of AZD1222 vaccination. The CDR3 bases are TGTGCCAGTAGTATTTCCGTGAGTTATGGCACAGATACGCAGTATTTT. This sequence encodes CASSISVSYGTDTQYF.